These 12 T cell receptor beta chains were sequenced from one sample in a study of PD-L1 blockade in urothelial cancer. Method: immunoSEQ multiplex PCR; TCRdb's copy keeps in-frame clones and lacks some. The repertoire consists of about 37,000 clones, with about 79% occurring once and the leading ten covering roughly 18%. Here the sequenced sample was PBMCs, taken around atezolizumab (anti-PD-L1) treatment. The receptors here all came from a man aged 55 to 70 with urothelial cancer.

The genes are TRBV7-8 and TRBJ2-5, with 11 positions matching TRBD2. Looked up from germline, CDR1 is SGHVS and CDR2 is FQNEAQ. The CDR3 has 15 amino acids. V gave up 3 bases and J gave up 8 bases; unmatched junction bases: 8. The CDR3 here is CASSFSGGASGTQYF. The CDR3 DNA is TGTGCCAGCAGCTTTAGCGGGGGGGCGTCGGGAACCCAGTACTTC.

V and J are TRBV5-1 and TRBJ1-1; no firm D call. Per the germline V gene, CDR1 is SGHRS and CDR2 is YFSETQ. V gave up 0 bases and J gave up 0 bases, with 6 bases separating them. This CDR3 has 14 amino acids. This CDR3 reads CASSLEQLNTEAFF. CDR3 DNA sequence: TGCGCCAGCAGCTTGGAACAGTTGAACACTGAAGCTTTCTTT.

The gene calls are TRBV27 and TRBJ2-7; D perhaps matches TRBD1 (5 bases). CDR1 and CDR2 from the germline V gene are MNHEY and SMNVEV (reference sequence). The ends were cut back, 8 bases at V and 9 bases at J, with 20 bases in the middle. The CDR3 consists of 13 residues. The chain's CDR3 is CASGPNRWLGQYF. As DNA, the CDR3 is TGTGCCAGCGGACCTAACAGGTGGCTTGGGCAGTACTTC.

The chain is built from TRBV4-1 and TRBJ1-2; D is uncertain. The germline V gene has CDR1 MGHRA and CDR2 YSYEKL. The V and J ends lost 8 bases and 2 bases respectively, with 12 bases between them. The CDR3 contains 13 residues. CDR3 protein: CASSSTVNYGYTF. The CDR3 DNA reads as TGCGCCAGCTCGTCGACTGTGAACTATGGCTACACCTTC.

The chain uses TRBV6-6 and TRBJ2-7, with 8 bases identical to TRBD1. In germline, CDR1 is MNHNY, CDR2 SVGAGI (reference sequence). This CDR3 spans 13 amino acids. Trimming cost V 4 bases and J 7 bases; bases outside gene matches: 6. CDR3 protein: CASSSQGAGEQYF. Written as DNA, the CDR3 is TGTGCCAGCAGTTCCCAGGGGGCTGGGGAGCAGTACTTC.

The chain uses TRBV11-2 and TRBJ1-2, with D possibly TRBD1 on 6 matching bases. Germline V gene sequence: CDR1 SGHAT, CDR2 FQNNGV. This CDR3 contains 15 residues. Trimming pared 4 bases from V and 4 bases from J, leaving 16 bases between. The CDR3 region has the DNA TGTGCCAGCAGCTCTACGGACAGTACCGCCTATGGCTACACCTTC. It translates to CASSSTDSTAYGYTF.

The V and J genes are TRBV18 and TRBJ2-7; D is perhaps TRBD2 (6 bases). The length of the CDR3 is 15 residues. Trimming shortened V by 8 bases and J by 0 bases, and 17 bases separated the two germline ends. CDR1 and CDR2 from the germline V gene are KGHSH and LQKENI. The CDR3, as DNA: TGTGCCAGCCGAGATCAGGGAGGCGTCTCCTACGAGCAGTACTTC. This sequence encodes CASRDQGGVSYEQYF.

This clone came up a few times. This sequence joins TRBV2 and TRBJ1-6; D may be TRBD1 (6 bases). The germline CDR1 and CDR2 sequences are SNHLY and FYNNEI. The length of the CDR3 is 14 residues. V lost 6 bases and J 8 bases, leaving 14 bases between the germline ends. The CDR3 protein is CASRRTEPHSPLHF. CDR3 coding DNA: TGTGCCAGCAGGCGGACAGAACCACATTCACCCCTCCACTTT.

V and J are TRBV11-2 and TRBJ1-2, with 8 positions matching TRBD1. CDR1 and CDR2 (germline): SGHAT, FQNNGV. Unmatched junction bases numbered 9, after V lost 5 bases and J lost 4 bases. The CDR3 sequence is 15 residues long. CDR3: CASSPRTGTFYGYTF. CDR3 DNA sequence: TGTGCCAGCAGCCCTCGGACAGGGACCTTCTATGGCTACACCTTC. The full variable domain, its missing parts supplied by reference TRBV11-2 and TRBJ1-2, is EAGVAQSPRYKIIEKRQSVAFWCNPISGHATLYWYQQILGQGPKLLIQFQNNGVVDDSQLPKDRFSAERLKGVDSTLKIQPAKLEDSAVYLCASSPRTGTFYGYTFGSGTRLTVV.

The chain joins TRBV7-2 to TRBJ1-3; weak D call: TRBD1 (5 bases). Germline V CDR1 and CDR2: SGHTA, FQGNSA. V was clipped by 4 bases and J by 0 bases, with 10 bases between them. The CDR3 totals 15 residues. The CDR3 nucleotides read TGTGCCAGCAGCTCTCCGACAGTCTCTGGAAACACCATATATTTT. Residues: CASSSPTVSGNTIYF.

The chain employs TRBV6-6 and TRBJ2-3; 11 nucleotides agree with TRBD2. The germline gives CDR1 MNHNY, CDR2 SVGAGI (reference sequence). This CDR3 region has 15 residues. Trimming cost V 2 bases and J 4 bases; bases outside gene matches: 2. The CDR3 is CASSYRSGGADTQYF. The CDR3 nucleotides are TGTGCCAGCAGTTACCGTAGCGGGGGGGCAGATACGCAGTATTTT.

The chain links TRBV1 to TRBJ2-1; the DNA was not used to check the table's D call, TRBD2. TRBV1 is a pseudogene. This CDR3 is built from 17 residues. Written as DNA, the CDR3 is TGCACCAGCAGCCAAGATTCTCCGGGGGGGGCGACCAATGAGCAGTTCTTC. Translation: CTSSQDSPGGATNEQFF.